This is a list of T cell receptor beta chains from one sample in a study of siplizumab effects on memory and regulatory T cells. Clones were read by immunoSEQ multiplex PCR, and TCRdb kept only the in-frame ones, dropping some. The table includes approximately 97,000 clones, 92% detected once. The sequencing sample was made of CD4+ T cells sorted from blood. Receptors originate from a human donor in good health. Both conserved end residues are part of each CDR3. The D gene is left open where the match is weak. Clone size is stated in some rows and not others, as once, few, many or a class when expanded.

J | D | V | size | DNA | CDR3
TRBJ1-2 | . | TRBV2 | . | TGTGCCAGCAGACTGTCAGGGGCGGGTGGCTACACCTTC | CASRLSGAGGYTF
TRBJ2-7 | . | TRBV6-1 | . | TGTGCCAGCGTCTTCCAGGGGAACTCCTACGAGCAGTACTTC | CASVFQGNSYEQYF
TRBJ2-1 | TRBD1 | TRBV5-5 | . | TGTGCCAGCAGACAGGGACAGGGGTACAATGAGCAGTTCTTC | CASRQGQGYNEQFF
TRBJ2-7 | . | TRBV4-1 | . | TGCGCCAGCAGCCAAGATCCCGCTAGAGTATTCTACGAGCAGTACTTC | CASSQDPARVFYEQYF
TRBJ2-1 | TRBD1 | TRBV2 | . | TGTGCCAGCAGATTTACCGGGACAGGAAAAAATGAGCAGTTCTTC | CASRFTGTGKNEQFF
TRBJ2-7 | . | TRBV5-3 | . | TGTGCCAGAAGCCCCGAACTAAACCAGGATACCTACGAGCAGTACTTC | CARSPELNQDTYEQYF
TRBJ2-5 | . | TRBV19 | . | TGTGCCAGTAGTGGAAGTAGTCTGGGGCAAGAGACCCAGTACTTC | CASSGSSLGQETQYF
TRBJ1-2 | . | TRBV7-3 | . | TGTGCCAGCAGCTCCAGGGACGCTAACTATGGCTACACCTTC | CASSSRDANYGYTF
TRBJ1-2 | . | TRBV28 | once | TGTGCCAGCGAAGAGGGCTATGGCTACACCTTC | CASEEGYGYTF
TRBJ2-3 | . | TRBV6-1 | . | TGTGCCAGCAGTGAACCCAGCCACGGTGATACGCAGTATTTT | CASSEPSHGDTQYF
TRBJ1-1 | . | TRBV21-1 | . | TGTGCCGCAAATCTGGACAGAATGAACACTGAAGCTTTCTTT | CAANLDRMNTEAFF
TRBJ2-1 | TRBD2 | TRBV7-3 | . | TGTGCCAGCAGCTTAGATCTAGCGGGAGGGCCTGAGCAGTTCTTC | CASSLDLAGGPEQFF
TRBJ1-2 | TRBD1 | TRBV28 | . | TGTGCCAGCAGCTCCGGGACAGGGAGTGGCTACACCTTC | CASSSGTGSGYTF
TRBJ1-1 | TRBD1 | TRBV7-2 | . | TGTGCCAGCAGAGTTGGACAGGGGTGGACTGAAGCTTTCTTT | CASRVGQGWTEAFF
TRBJ2-1 | . | TRBV2 | once | TGTGCCAGCACAAAACTCGGACGGGACAATGAGCAGTTCTTC | CASTKLGRDNEQFF
TRBJ2-7 | . | TRBV7-9 | . | TGTGCCAGCAGGGGCCTGGCGCACGAGCAGTACTTC | CASRGLAHEQYF
TRBJ2-1 | TRBD2 | TRBV9 | . | TGTGCCAGCAGCGCCAGGACTAGTAAAAATGAGCAGTTCTTC | CASSARTSKNEQFF
TRBJ2-1 | TRBD2 | TRBV10-1 | . | TGCGCCAGCAGTGAGTCCTGGACTAGCGGGTCATACAATGAGCAGTTCTTC | CASSESWTSGSYNEQFF
TRBJ2-2 | TRBD2 | TRBV7-7 | . | TGTGCCAGCTCCCCAGCGGGAAGGTCCGGGGAGCTGTTTTTT | CASSPAGRSGELFF
TRBJ2-4 | . | TRBV11-2 | . | TGTGCCAGCAGCCCCACGGCGGGATTAGCCAAAAACATTCAGTACTTC | CASSPTAGLAKNIQYF
TRBJ2-2 | . | TRBV7-2 | . | TGTGCCAGCAGCCGGACCGGGGAGCTGTTTTTT | CASSRTGELFF
TRBJ1-2 | . | TRBV28 | . | TGTGCCAGCAGTTTTGCTGCCGTTGGCTACACCTTC | CASSFAAVGYTF
TRBJ2-3 | . | TRBV6-5 | . | TGTGCCAGCAGTATGCGTTGGATGGATACGCAGTATTTT | CASSMRWMDTQYF
TRBJ1-2 | TRBD1 | TRBV19 | . | TGTGCCAGTAGTACCGGACAGGGGGCGTTCTGGGGCTACACCTTC | CASSTGQGAFWGYTF
TRBJ1-2 | . | TRBV6-5 | . | TGTGCCAGCTCCGGGACCACGGGCTACACCTTC | CASSGTTGYTF
TRBJ1-1 | TRBD1 | TRBV5-5 | . | TGTGCCAGCAGCCGCGGGACAGGGAGTACCATTACTGAAGCTTTCTTT | CASSRGTGSTITEAFF
TRBJ1-5 | TRBD1 | TRBV29-1 | . | TGCAGCGTTGGGGACAGGGGATTAGGTCAGCCCCAGCATTTT | CSVGDRGLGQPQHF
TRBJ2-1 | . | TRBV4-1 | . | TGCGCCAGCAGCCAAGATATAGGGCGGGTCAAGAAGTTCTTC | CASSQDIGRVKKFF
TRBJ1-4 | . | TRBV25-1 | . | TGTGCCAGCAGTGCCTCAGGGTTTGCAACTAATGAAAAACTGTTTTTT | CASSASGFATNEKLFF
TRBJ2-1 | TRBD1 | TRBV6-6 | . | TGTGCCAGCAGACTCGACAGGGAATACAATGAGCAGTTCTTC | CASRLDREYNEQFF
TRBJ2-2 | . | TRBV5-1 | . | TGCGCCAGCAGCAACAGACCACTGACCGGGGAGCTGTTTTTT | CASSNRPLTGELFF
TRBJ1-5 | TRBD1 | TRBV7-9 | . | TGTGCCAGCAGCTTCGGACAGGGTGGTCAGCCCCAGCATTTT | CASSFGQGGQPQHF
TRBJ2-5 | . | TRBV4-2 | . | TGTGCCAGCAGCCAAGCCCTGGGGGGAGGAGAGACCCAGTACTTC | CASSQALGGGETQYF
TRBJ2-2 | TRBD2 | TRBV5-6 | . | TGTGCCAGCAGCTTGGCCCGGCTAGCGGGAGTAGCCGGGGAGCTGTTTTTT | CASSLARLAGVAGELFF
TRBJ2-1 | . | TRBV18 | . | TGTGCCAGCTCACTGATTGGAGGTAGGGATGAGCAGTTCTTC | CASSLIGGRDEQFF
TRBJ2-2 | . | TRBV7-2 | . | TGTGCCAGCAGCCCATACAGGGCCACCGGGGAGCTGTTTTTT | CASSPYRATGELFF
TRBJ2-7 | . | TRBV25-1 | . | TGTGCCAGCAACGGGGCAACCTACGAGCAGTACTTC | CASNGATYEQYF
TRBJ2-5 | TRBD2 | TRBV7-8 | . | TGTGCCAGCCTAACCCAGGGACGTAGCGGGGAGACCCAGTACTTC | CASLTQGRSGETQYF
TRBJ2-7 | . | TRBV5-1 | . | TGCGCCAGCAGCTCCCGACAGCTCCCTAACGAGCAGTACTTC | CASSSRQLPNEQYF
TRBJ2-1 | TRBD1 | TRBV28 | . | TGTGCCAGCACCGTGGGGACAGTCCTCAATGAGCAGTTCTTC | CASTVGTVLNEQFF
TRBJ2-1 | TRBD1 | TRBV2 | once | TGTGCCAGCAGTAGGGACAGGGGGCTTATGGATGAGCAGTTCTTC | CASSRDRGLMDEQFF
TRBJ2-5 | TRBD2 | TRBV6-5 | once | TGTGCCAGCAGTTATGGGACTAACCAAGAGACCCAGTACTTC | CASSYGTNQETQYF
TRBJ1-3 | . | TRBV28 | . | TGTGCCAGCAGTACCTTGAGTAACTCTGGAAACACCATATATTTT | CASSTLSNSGNTIYF
TRBJ2-2 | . | TRBV10-2 | . | TGCGCCAGCAGGGAGCTAGGGGACACCGGGGAGCTGTTTTTT | CASRELGDTGELFF
TRBJ1-4 | . | TRBV18 | . | TGTGCCAGCTCACCACTAGGCCGTCAGGTTAATGAAAAACTGTTTTTT | CASSPLGRQVNEKLFF
TRBJ1-1 | . | TRBV28 | . | TGTGCCAGCAGTTTGACCTTTACGAACACTGAAGCTTTCTTT | CASSLTFTNTEAFF
TRBJ1-1 | . | TRBV7-8 | . | TGTGCCAGCAGCTTAGACTATTCCCCTGAAGCTTTCTTT | CASSLDYSPEAFF
TRBJ1-1 | . | TRBV18 | . | TGTGCCAGCTCACCACAGGGGTCGATTGAAGCTTTCTTT | CASSPQGSIEAFF
TRBJ2-7 | . | TRBV15 | once | TGTGCCACCAGCAGAGATGCCCAGACAGCTTTCGTCGAGCAGTACTTC | CATSRDAQTAFVEQYF
TRBJ2-1 | . | TRBV5-6 | . | TGTGCCAGCAGCGCTATCGGGGTAGACCGCAATGAGCAGTTCTTC | CASSAIGVDRNEQFF
TRBJ1-1 | . | TRBV28 | once | TGTGCCGCAAACCGGCCCAGGAACACTGAAGCTTTCTTT | CAANRPRNTEAFF
TRBJ1-1 | TRBD1 | TRBV30 | . | TGTGCCTGGAAAGGACAACTCAGGGGGACGAACACTGAAGCTTTCTTT | CAWKGQLRGTNTEAFF